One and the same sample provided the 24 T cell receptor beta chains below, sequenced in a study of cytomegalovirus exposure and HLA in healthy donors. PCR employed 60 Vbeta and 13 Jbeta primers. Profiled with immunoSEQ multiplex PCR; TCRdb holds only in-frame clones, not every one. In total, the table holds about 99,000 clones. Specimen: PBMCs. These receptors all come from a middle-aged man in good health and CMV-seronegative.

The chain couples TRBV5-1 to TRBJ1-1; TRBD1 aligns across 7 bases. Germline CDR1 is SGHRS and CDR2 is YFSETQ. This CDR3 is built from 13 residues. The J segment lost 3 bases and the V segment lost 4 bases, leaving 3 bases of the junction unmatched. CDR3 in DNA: TGCGCCAGCAGCCCTGGGACAGACACTGAAGCTTTCTTT. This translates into CASSPGTDTEAFF.

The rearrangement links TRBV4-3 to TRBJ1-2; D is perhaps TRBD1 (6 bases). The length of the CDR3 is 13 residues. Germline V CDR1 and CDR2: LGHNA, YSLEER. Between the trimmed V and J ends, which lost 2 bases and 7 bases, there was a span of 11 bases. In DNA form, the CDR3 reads TGCGCCAGCAGCCAACCGGGACATGCTGGCTACACCTTC. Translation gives CASSQPGHAGYTF.

Here the CDR3 reads CASSYSVEGIYEQYF. The CDR3 coding sequence is TGTGCCAGCAGTTACTCGGTGGAGGGGATCTACGAGCAGTACTTC. The J gene is TRBJ2-7, the V gene TRBV6-5; D is perhaps TRBD2 (6 bases). The CDR3 runs 15 residues. The germline V and J ends were trimmed by 0 bases and 3 bases, with 12 bases remaining between them. Germline values: CDR1 MNHEY, CDR2 SVGAGI.

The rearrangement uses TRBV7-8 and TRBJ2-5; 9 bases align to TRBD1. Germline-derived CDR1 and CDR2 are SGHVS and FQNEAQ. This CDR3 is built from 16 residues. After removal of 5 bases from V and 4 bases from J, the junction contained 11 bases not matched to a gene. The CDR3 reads CASSTNRGRRGETQYF. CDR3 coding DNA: TGTGCCAGCAGCACAAACAGGGGGCGCCGGGGAGAGACCCAGTACTTC.

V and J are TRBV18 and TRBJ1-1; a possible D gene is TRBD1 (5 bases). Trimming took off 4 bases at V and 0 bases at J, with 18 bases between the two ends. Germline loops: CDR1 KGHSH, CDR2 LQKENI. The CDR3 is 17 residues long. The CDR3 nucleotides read TGTGCCAGCTCACTATCAGGTGGGGCAGCCTTGAACACTGAAGCTTTCTTT. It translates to CASSLSGGAALNTEAFF. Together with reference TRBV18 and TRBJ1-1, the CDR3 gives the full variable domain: NAGVMQNPRHLVRRRGQEARLRCSPMKGHSHVYWYRQLPEEGLKFMVYLQKENIIDESGMPKERFSAEFPKEGPSILRIQQVVRGDSAAYFCASSLSGGAALNTEAFFGQGTRLTVV.

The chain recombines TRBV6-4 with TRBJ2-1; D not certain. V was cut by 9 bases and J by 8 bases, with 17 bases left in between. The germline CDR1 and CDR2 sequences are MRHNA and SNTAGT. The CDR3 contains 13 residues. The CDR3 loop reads CASSNVLGYEQFF. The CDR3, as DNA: TGTGCCAGTAGCAATGTCTTGGGTTATGAGCAGTTCTTC.

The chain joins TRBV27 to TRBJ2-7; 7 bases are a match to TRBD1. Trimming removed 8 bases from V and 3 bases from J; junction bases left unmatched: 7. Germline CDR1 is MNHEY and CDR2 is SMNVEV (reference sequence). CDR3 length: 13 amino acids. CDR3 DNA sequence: TGTGCCAGCTCAAAGGGGACAGACTACGAGCAGTACTTC. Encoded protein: CASSKGTDYEQYF.

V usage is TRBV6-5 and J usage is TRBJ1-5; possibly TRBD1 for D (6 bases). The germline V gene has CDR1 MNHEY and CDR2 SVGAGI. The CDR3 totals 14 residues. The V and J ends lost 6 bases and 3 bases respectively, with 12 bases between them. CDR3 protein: CASSSGQHNQPQHF. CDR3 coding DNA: TGTGCCAGCAGCTCCGGACAGCACAATCAGCCCCAGCATTTT.

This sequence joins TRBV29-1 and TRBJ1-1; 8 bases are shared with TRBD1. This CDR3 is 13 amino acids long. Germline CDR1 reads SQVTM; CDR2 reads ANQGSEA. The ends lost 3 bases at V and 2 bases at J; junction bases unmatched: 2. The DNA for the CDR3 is TGCAGCGTTGAGACAGGGGATAACACTGAAGCTTTCTTT. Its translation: CSVETGDNTEAFF.

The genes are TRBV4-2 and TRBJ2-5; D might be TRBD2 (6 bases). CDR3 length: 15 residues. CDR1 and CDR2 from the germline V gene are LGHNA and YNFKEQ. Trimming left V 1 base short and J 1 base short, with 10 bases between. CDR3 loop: CASSQALGGQETQYF. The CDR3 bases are TGTGCCAGCAGCCAAGCCCTGGGGGGCCAAGAGACCCAGTACTTC.

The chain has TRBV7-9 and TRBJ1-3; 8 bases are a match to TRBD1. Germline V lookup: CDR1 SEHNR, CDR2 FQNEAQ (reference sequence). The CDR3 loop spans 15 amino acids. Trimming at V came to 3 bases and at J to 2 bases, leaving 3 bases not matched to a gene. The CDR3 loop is CASSLGGQAGNTIYF. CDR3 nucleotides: TGTGCCAGCAGCTTGGGGGGACAGGCTGGAAACACCATATATTTT.

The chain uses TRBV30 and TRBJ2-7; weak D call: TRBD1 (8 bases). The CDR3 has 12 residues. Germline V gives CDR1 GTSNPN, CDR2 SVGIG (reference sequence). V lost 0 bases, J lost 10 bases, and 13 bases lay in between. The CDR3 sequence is CAWSVQGGLQYF. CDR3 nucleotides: TGTGCCTGGAGTGTACAGGGGGGGCTCCAGTACTTC.

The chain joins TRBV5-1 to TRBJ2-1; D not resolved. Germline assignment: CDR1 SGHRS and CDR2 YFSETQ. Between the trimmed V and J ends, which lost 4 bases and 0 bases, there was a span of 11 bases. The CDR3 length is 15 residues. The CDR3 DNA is TGCGCCAGCAGCCCTACTACCAGCTCCTACAATGAGCAGTTCTTC. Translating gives CASSPTTSSYNEQFF.

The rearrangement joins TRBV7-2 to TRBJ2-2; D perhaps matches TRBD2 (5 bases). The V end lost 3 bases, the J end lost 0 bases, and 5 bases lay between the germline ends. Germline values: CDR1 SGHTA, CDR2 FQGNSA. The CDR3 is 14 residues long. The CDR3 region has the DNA TGTGCCAGCAGCTTCGGGGCGAACACCGGGGAGCTGTTTTTT. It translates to CASSFGANTGELFF.

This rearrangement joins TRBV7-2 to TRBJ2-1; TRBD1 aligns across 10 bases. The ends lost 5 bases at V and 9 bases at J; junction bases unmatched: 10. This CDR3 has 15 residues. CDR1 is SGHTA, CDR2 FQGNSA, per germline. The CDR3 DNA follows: TGTGCCAGCAGCCATAATGACAGGGGGCGGGCTGAGCAGTTCTTC. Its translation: CASSHNDRGRAEQFF.

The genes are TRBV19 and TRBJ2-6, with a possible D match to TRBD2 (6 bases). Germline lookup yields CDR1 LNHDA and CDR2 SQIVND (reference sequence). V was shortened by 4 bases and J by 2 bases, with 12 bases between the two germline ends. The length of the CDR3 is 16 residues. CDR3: CASSTIAATGANVLTF. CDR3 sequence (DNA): TGTGCCAGTAGTACTATAGCGGCAACTGGGGCCAACGTCCTGACTTTC.

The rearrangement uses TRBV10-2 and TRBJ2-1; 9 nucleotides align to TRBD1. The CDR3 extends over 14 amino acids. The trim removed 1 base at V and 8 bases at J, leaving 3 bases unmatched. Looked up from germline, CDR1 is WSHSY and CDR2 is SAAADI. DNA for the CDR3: TGCGCCAGCAGTGAGTTTAGGACAGGGGATGAGCAGTTCTTC. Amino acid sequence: CASSEFRTGDEQFF.

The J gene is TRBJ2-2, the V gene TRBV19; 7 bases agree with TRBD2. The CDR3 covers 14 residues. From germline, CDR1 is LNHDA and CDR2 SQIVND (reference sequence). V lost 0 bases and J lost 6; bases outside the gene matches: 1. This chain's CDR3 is CASSIERGAGELFF. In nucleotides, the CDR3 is TGTGCCAGTAGTATAGAACGGGGGGCCGGGGAGCTGTTTTTT.

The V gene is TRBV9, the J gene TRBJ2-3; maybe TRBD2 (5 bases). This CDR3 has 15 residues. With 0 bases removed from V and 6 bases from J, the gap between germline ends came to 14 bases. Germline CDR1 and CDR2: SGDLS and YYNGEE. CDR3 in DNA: TGTGCCAGCAGCGTAGTCGGCATCCCGGGGGATACGCAGTATTTT. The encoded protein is CASSVVGIPGDTQYF.

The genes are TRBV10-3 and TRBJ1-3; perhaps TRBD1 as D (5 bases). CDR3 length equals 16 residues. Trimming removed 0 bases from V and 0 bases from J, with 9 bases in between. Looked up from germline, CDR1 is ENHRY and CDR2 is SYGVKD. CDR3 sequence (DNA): TGTGCCATCAGTGAGTCGGGGGGGTTCTCTGGAAACACCATATATTTT. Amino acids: CAISESGGFSGNTIYF.

In nucleotides, the CDR3 is TGCGCCAGCAGCCCCGGACAGGGGAACGAAAAACTGTTTTTT. Its protein is CASSPGQGNEKLFF. The J gene is TRBJ1-4, the V gene TRBV4-3; 9 nucleotides align to TRBD1. After removal of 4 bases from V and 8 bases from J, the junction contained 5 bases not matched to a gene. Germline assignment: CDR1 LGHNA and CDR2 YSLEER. The CDR3 loop spans 14 amino acids.

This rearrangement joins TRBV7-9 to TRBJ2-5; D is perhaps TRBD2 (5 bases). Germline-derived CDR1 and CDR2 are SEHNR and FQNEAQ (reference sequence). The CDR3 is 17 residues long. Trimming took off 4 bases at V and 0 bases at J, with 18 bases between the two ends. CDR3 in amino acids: CASSWGARGSYQETQYF. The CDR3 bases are TGTGCCAGCAGCTGGGGAGCACGCGGGTCGTACCAAGAGACCCAGTACTTC.

CDR3 residues: CASRRDRGLSYEQYF. As DNA, the CDR3 is TGTGCCAGCAGAAGGGACAGGGGGCTCTCCTACGAGCAGTACTTC. The chain couples TRBV6-5 to TRBJ2-7; 12 nucleotides line up with TRBD1. The V and J ends lost 6 bases and 0 bases, in that order; junction bases with no gene match: 3. The CDR3 sequence is 15 residues long. Germline V gives CDR1 MNHEY, CDR2 SVGAGI.

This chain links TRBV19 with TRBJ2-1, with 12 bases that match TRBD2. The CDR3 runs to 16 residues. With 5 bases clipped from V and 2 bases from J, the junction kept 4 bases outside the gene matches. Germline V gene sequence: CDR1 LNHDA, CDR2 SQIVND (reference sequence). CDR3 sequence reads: CASSLRTSGTYNEQFF. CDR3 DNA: TGTGCCAGTAGTCTCCGGACTAGCGGGACCTACAATGAGCAGTTCTTC.